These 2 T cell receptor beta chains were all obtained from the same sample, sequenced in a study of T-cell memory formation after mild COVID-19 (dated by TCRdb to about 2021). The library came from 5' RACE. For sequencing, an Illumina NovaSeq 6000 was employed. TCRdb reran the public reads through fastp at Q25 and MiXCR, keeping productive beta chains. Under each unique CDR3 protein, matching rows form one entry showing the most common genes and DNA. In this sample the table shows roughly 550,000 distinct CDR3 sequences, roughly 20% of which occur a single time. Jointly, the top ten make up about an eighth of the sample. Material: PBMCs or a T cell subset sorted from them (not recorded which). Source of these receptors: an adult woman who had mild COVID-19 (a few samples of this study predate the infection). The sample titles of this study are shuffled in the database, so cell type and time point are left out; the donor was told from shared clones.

CDR3 sequence: CSARFGGRPEQFF. The CDR3 DNA reads as TGCAGTGCTAGATTCGGGGGGCGTCCTGAGCAGTTCTTC. The rearrangement links TRBV20-1 to TRBJ2-1; perhaps TRBD2 as D (7 bases). Germline assignment: CDR1 DFQATT and CDR2 SNEGSKA (reference sequence). The CDR3 is made up of 13 amino acids. The ends were cut back, 2 bases at V and 9 bases at J, with 14 bases in the middle.

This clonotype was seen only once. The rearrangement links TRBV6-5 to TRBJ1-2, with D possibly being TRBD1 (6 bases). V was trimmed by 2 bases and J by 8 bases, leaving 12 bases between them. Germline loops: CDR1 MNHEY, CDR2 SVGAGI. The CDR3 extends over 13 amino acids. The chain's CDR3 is CASSYEGVEGYTF. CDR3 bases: TGTGCCAGCAGTTACGAGGGGGTTGAGGGCTACACCTTC.